This TCR beta chain appears in the sequencing data of a study of Ad26.COV2.S vaccination and SARS-CoV-2 variants. The assay was immunoSEQ multiplex PCR, and TCRdb's table has in-frame clones only and misses some. The table lists fewer than 800,000 clones, around 92% of them singletons. General study points: Across vaccine and placebo recipients, the breadth of non-spike TCRs was similar. Substantial breadth was reported for post-vaccination spike-specific CD8+ and CD4+ T cells.

As to treatment: about 20 received Ad26.COV2.S at low or high dose, single or two shots; 5 received placebo; per-sample allocation not given. Sample collection was performed on day 63 after the first vaccine or placebo injection. As for this clone: Its antigen is unknown.

Source: peripheral blood, taken in a trial of Ad26.COV2.S vaccine versus placebo. This TCR came from a person aged 18-60 years who received the Ad26.COV2.S COVID-19 vaccine or a placebo.

The DNA for the CDR3 is TGTGCCATCGGACAGGGGGGGGGCTCCGAGCAGTACTTC. Translation: CAIGQGGGSEQYF. The V call is TRBV10-3, the J call TRBJ2-7, with 10 positions matching TRBD1. Trimming took 8 bases from V and 6 from J; bases not matched to a gene: 7. The germline V gene has CDR1 ENHRY and CDR2 SYGVKD. This CDR3 has 13 amino acids.